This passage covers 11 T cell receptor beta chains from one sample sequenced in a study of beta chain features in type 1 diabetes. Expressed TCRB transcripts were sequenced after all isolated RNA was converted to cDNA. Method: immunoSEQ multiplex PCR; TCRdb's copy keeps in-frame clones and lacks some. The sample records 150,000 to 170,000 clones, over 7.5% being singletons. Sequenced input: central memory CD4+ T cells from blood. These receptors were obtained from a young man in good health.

The CDR3 nucleotides read TGTGCCAGCAGTGACTTGACTAGCGGGTACGAGCAGTACTTC. Translated, it gives CASSDLTSGYEQYF. The J gene is TRBJ2-7, the V gene TRBV2; 10 nucleotides line up with TRBD2. The CDR3 has 14 residues. The V gene's germline CDR1 is SNHLY and CDR2 FYNNEI. Losses at the gene ends were 3 bases for V and 4 bases for J; bases not matched to a gene: 3.

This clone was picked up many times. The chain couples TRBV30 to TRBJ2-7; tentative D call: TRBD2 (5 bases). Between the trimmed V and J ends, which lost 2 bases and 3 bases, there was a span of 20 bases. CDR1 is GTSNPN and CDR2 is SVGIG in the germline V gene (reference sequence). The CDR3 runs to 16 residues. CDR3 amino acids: CAWSTRVRSVNYEQYF. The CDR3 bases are TGTGCCTGGAGTACGAGGGTCAGGAGCGTTAACTACGAGCAGTACTTC.

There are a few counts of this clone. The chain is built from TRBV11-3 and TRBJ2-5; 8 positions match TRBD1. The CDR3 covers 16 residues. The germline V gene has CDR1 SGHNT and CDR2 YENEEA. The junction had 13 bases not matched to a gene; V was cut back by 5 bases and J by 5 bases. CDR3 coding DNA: TGTGCCAGCAGCGCCGGGACAGGAACCGGATCGGAGACCCAGTACTTC. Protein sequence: CASSAGTGTGSETQYF.

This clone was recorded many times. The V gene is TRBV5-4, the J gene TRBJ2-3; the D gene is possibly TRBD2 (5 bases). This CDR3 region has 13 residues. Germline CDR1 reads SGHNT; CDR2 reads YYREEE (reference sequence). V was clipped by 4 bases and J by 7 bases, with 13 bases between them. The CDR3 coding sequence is TGTGCCAGCAGCCCCCGGACTCCGAATACGCAGTATTTT. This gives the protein CASSPRTPNTQYF.

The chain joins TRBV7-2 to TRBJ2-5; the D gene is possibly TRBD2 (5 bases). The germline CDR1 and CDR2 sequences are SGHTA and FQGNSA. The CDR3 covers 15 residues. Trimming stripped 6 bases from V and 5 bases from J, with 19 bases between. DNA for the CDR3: TGTGCCAGCAGTCCGAACCACGGGGTAGGGGAGACCCAGTACTTC. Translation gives CASSPNHGVGETQYF.

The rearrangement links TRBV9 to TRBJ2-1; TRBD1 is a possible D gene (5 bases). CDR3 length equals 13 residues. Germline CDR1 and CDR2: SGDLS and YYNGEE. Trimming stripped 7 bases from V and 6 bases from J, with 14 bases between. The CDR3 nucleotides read TGTGCCAGCTCCTCCGGTACAGGCAATGAGCAGTTCTTC. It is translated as CASSSGTGNEQFF.

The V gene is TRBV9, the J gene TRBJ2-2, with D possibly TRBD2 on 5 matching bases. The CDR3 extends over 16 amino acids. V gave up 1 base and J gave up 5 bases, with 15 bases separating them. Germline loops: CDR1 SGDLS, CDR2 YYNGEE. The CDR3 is CASSVSSHRGTGELFF. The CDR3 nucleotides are TGTGCCAGCAGCGTATCGAGCCACCGGGGAACCGGGGAGCTGTTTTTT.

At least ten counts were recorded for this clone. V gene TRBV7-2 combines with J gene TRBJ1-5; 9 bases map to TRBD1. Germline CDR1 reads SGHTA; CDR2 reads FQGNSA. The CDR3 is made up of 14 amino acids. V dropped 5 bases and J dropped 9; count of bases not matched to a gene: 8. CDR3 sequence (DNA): TGTGCCAGCAGCCCTCGGACAGGGGAGGTGCCCCAGCATTTT. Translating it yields CASSPRTGEVPQHF.

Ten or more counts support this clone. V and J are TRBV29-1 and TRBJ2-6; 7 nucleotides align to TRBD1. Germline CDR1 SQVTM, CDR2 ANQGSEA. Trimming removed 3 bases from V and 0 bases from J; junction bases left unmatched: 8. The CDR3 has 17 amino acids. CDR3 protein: CSVEGRQGSSGANVLTF. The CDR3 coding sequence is TGCAGCGTTGAGGGCCGACAGGGTTCCTCTGGGGCCAACGTCCTGACTTTC.

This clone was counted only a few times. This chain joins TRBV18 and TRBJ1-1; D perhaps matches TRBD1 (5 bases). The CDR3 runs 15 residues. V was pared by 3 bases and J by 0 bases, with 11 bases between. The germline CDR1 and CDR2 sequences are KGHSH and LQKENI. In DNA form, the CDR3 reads TGTGCCAGCTCACCCATCGACAGCATGAACACTGAAGCTTTCTTT. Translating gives CASSPIDSMNTEAFF.

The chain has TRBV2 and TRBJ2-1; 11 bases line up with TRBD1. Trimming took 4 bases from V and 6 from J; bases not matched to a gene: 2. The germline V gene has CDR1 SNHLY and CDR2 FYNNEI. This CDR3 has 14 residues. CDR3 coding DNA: TGTGCCAGCAGTGGGACAGGGGGCCGCAATGAGCAGTTCTTC. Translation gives CASSGTGGRNEQFF.